Following are 25 T cell receptor beta chains from one sample sequenced in a study of OX40 agonist ivuxolimab in advanced cancers. Some clones are missing from TCRdb's copy, which holds only in-frame ones; the method was immunoSEQ multiplex PCR. This repertoire shows about 58,000 clones, 70% to 90% found once; its top ten account for around 3.2%. The sample in question was CD4+ or CD8+ T cells sorted from blood, obtained in a trial of the OX40 agonist ivuxolimab. These receptors were taken from an adult with an advanced solid tumor such as melanoma, head and neck, liver or kidney cancer.

V is TRBV4-3 and J is TRBJ2-6; D is possibly TRBD2 (5 bases). V was shortened by 2 bases and J by 0 bases, with 11 bases between the two germline ends. This CDR3 spans 17 amino acids. Germline assignment: CDR1 LGHNA and CDR2 YSLEER. The CDR3, as DNA: TGCGCCAGCAGCCAATCCGGACTCCGCTCTGGGGCCAACGTCCTGACTTTC. Translated, it gives CASSQSGLRSGANVLTF.

Of note for this clone: Compared with germline, one end of the junction differs, possibly owing to a read error. Other DNA sequences in the sample encode the same CDR3. This chain links TRBV19 with TRBJ1-5, with D perhaps matching TRBD1 (6 bases). Per germline, CDR1 LNHDA and CDR2 SQIVND (reference sequence). The CDR3 contains 16 residues. CDR3 sequence (DNA): TGTGCCAGTAGTCTACTACAGGGTTGGGGCAATCAGCCCCAACATTTT. Translated: CASSLLQGWGNQPQHF.

This chain joins TRBV27 and TRBJ1-6; no reliable D call. The CDR3 extends over 14 amino acids. Germline V CDR1 and CDR2: MNHEY, SMNVEV (reference sequence). Trimming removed 6 bases at V and 9 bases at J, with 15 bases between. Here the CDR3 DNA reads TGTGCCAGCAGAGAGACGGGCGCGGGTTCACCCCTCCACTTT. The encoded protein is CASRETGAGSPLHF.

This chain links TRBV2 with TRBJ2-3, with TRBD2 identical over 8 bases. Per the germline V gene, CDR1 is SNHLY and CDR2 is FYNNEI. The V segment lost 6 bases and the J segment 5 bases; nucleotides outside the gene matches: 7. The CDR3 runs to 14 residues. The CDR3 region has the DNA TGTGCCAGCAGGGGACTAGATATGGGAGATACGCAGTATTTT. It encodes CASRGLDMGDTQYF.

The chain has TRBV6-1 and TRBJ1-5; 12 bases agree with TRBD1. The junction had 12 bases not matched to a gene; V was cut back by 2 bases and J by 4 bases. Germline V gene lookup returns CDR1 MNHNS and CDR2 SASEGT. The CDR3 spans 19 residues. Written as DNA, the CDR3 is TGTGCCAGCAGTGAATTCCCGGGACAGGGGGCCTCCGAAAATCAGCCCCAGCATTTT. Translated, it gives CASSEFPGQGASENQPQHF.

The genes are TRBV18 and TRBJ2-5; TRBD1 matches at 8 bases. Germline lookup yields CDR1 KGHSH and CDR2 LQKENI. This CDR3 has 15 amino acids. Trimming at V came to 5 bases and at J to 5 bases, leaving 10 bases not matched to a gene. The CDR3 sequence: CASSSQGDSWETQYF. The CDR3 DNA sequence: TGTGCCAGCTCATCACAGGGGGATTCATGGGAGACCCAGTACTTC.

This rearrangement joins TRBV11-2 to TRBJ2-3; D remains unclear. V shed 5 bases and J shed 6 bases, with 12 bases lying between them. Germline CDR1 and CDR2: SGHAT and FQNNGV. The CDR3 runs 13 residues. As DNA, the CDR3 is TGTGCCAGCAGCCGAAGCTTAGCTGATACGCAGTATTTT. Its translation is CASSRSLADTQYF.

This clone is a singleton in its sample. The V and J genes are TRBV19 and TRBJ2-1; no definite D call. Germline CDR1 reads LNHDA; CDR2 reads SQIVND (reference sequence). CDR3 size: 13 residues. The ends were cut back, 8 bases at V and 4 bases at J, with 12 bases in the middle. Here the CDR3 reads CASVGRYYNEQFF. In DNA form, the CDR3 reads TGTGCCAGTGTGGGCAGATATTACAATGAGCAGTTCTTC.

The chain couples TRBV19 to TRBJ2-1; TRBD2 is a possible D gene (6 bases). Trimming shortened V by 7 bases and J by 5 bases, and 18 bases separated the two germline ends. This CDR3 contains 15 residues. The germline V gene has CDR1 LNHDA and CDR2 SQIVND (reference sequence). The CDR3 bases are TGTGCCAGTACACGACTAGTGGCTGGTAACAATGAGCAGTTCTTC. Translation gives CASTRLVAGNNEQFF.

This chain uses TRBV28 with TRBJ2-1; 12 bases are a match to TRBD2. Germline loops: CDR1 MDHEN, CDR2 SYDVKM. The CDR3 is 16 amino acids. J was trimmed by 7 bases and V by 6 bases; bases with no gene match: 10. The CDR3 spells CASRPPSGGARNEQFF. As DNA, the CDR3 is TGTGCCAGCAGGCCCCCTAGCGGGGGGGCCAGAAATGAGCAGTTCTTC.

This clone was found a few times. The V and J genes are TRBV5-6 and TRBJ1-1; the D gene is possibly TRBD1 (6 bases). Deletions cut 6 bases from V and 1 base from J, with 10 bases between. CDR3 length: 13 amino acids. Looked up from germline, CDR1 is SGHDT and CDR2 is YYEEEE. CDR3 loop: CASIGTTNTEAFF. CDR3 nucleotides: TGTGCCAGCATCGGGACAACGAACACTGAAGCTTTCTTT.

The chain combines TRBV2 with TRBJ1-5; TRBD1 matches 10 bases. The CDR3 is made up of 14 amino acids. Germline V gene sequence: CDR1 SNHLY, CDR2 FYNNEI. After removal of 7 bases from V and 5 bases from J, the junction contained 5 bases not matched to a gene. CDR3 sequence reads: CASNPDRGHQPQHF. In DNA, the CDR3 is TGTGCCAGCAACCCCGACAGGGGGCATCAGCCCCAGCATTTT.

The chain links TRBV5-1 to TRBJ2-2; D is perhaps TRBD2 (7 bases). Trimming cost V 1 base and J 4 bases, with 17 bases left between them. The CDR3 is 17 amino acids. Germline V lookup: CDR1 SGHRS, CDR2 YFSETQ. CDR3 sequence: CASSLFPGGSGTGELFF. The CDR3 DNA is TGCGCCAGCAGCTTGTTTCCGGGGGGCTCGGGCACCGGGGAGCTGTTTTTT.

V gene TRBV5-1 combines with J gene TRBJ2-3; perhaps TRBD2 as D (7 bases). CDR3 length equals 15 residues. Deletions cut 2 bases from V and 4 bases from J, with 14 bases between. The V gene's germline CDR1 is SGHRS and CDR2 YFSETQ. CDR3 in amino acids: CASSFDGGGSDTQYF. The DNA for the CDR3 is TGCGCCAGCAGCTTCGACGGCGGGGGCTCAGATACGCAGTATTTT.

This clone has a single count. The chain has TRBV9 and TRBJ1-6; unclear D gene. The germline CDR1 and CDR2 sequences are SGDLS and YYNGEE. The CDR3 is 14 amino acids. V was clipped by 3 bases and J by 6 bases, with 10 bases between them. CDR3 DNA: TGTGCCAGCAGCGCAGCCAGCCCTAATTCACCCCTCCACTTT. It is translated as CASSAASPNSPLHF. Variable domain in full (rest from reference TRBV9 and TRBJ1-6): DSGVTQTPKHLITATGQRVTLRCSPRSGDLSVYWYQQSLDQGLQFLIQYYNGEERAKGNILERFSAQQFPDLHSELNLSSLELGDSALYFCASSAASPNSPLHFGNGTRLTVT.

The chain links TRBV29-1 to TRBJ2-3; tentatively, D is TRBD2 (7 bases). Trimming took 6 bases from V and 4 from J, leaving 20 bases between them. From germline, CDR1 is SQVTM and CDR2 ANQGSEA. CDR3 length equals 15 residues. CDR3 protein: CSVHRGAGFSDTQYF. CDR3 in DNA: TGCAGCGTCCACCGGGGGGCAGGATTCTCAGATACGCAGTATTTT.

The chain carries TRBV7-2 and TRBJ2-1, with TRBD1 matching over 7 bases. The CDR3 is made up of 17 amino acids. CDR1 SGHTA and CDR2 FQGNSA come from the germline V gene. V lost 3 bases and J lost 5; bases outside the gene matches: 13. CDR3 loop: CASSFSGGAANNNEQFF. CDR3 coding DNA: TGTGCCAGCAGCTTCTCAGGGGGTGCTGCGAATAACAATGAGCAGTTCTTC.

This clone appeared a single time. This chain uses TRBV5-4 with TRBJ2-7; 9 nucleotides match TRBD1. V shed 4 bases and J 5 bases; nucleotides not matched to a gene: 4. This CDR3 contains 13 residues. Germline V lookup: CDR1 SGHNT, CDR2 YYREEE (reference sequence). CDR3 protein: CASSHDRGNEQYF. DNA for the CDR3: TGTGCCAGCAGCCACGACAGGGGGAACGAGCAGTACTTC.

About this clone: The identical CDR3 is also encoded by other nucleotide sequences in the sample. The V call is TRBV19, the J call TRBJ1-1; 7 nucleotides agree with TRBD1. The CDR3 consists of 13 residues. The germline CDR1 and CDR2 sequences are LNHDA and SQIVND (reference sequence). V dropped 8 bases and J dropped 3; count of bases not matched to a gene: 6. This chain's CDR3 is CASGVQGHTEAFF. The CDR3 DNA reads as TGTGCCAGTGGCGTACAGGGGCACACTGAAGCTTTCTTT.

The V gene is TRBV9, the J gene TRBJ1-4, with no clear D. The CDR3 sequence is 16 residues long. Germline CDR1 reads SGDLS; CDR2 reads YYNGEE. V lost 0 bases and J 4 bases, leaving 13 bases between the germline ends. The CDR3, as DNA: TGTGCCAGCAGCGTAGCTCCTTGGGCAGATAATGAAAAACTGTTTTTT. Amino acid sequence: CASSVAPWADNEKLFF.

The rearrangement joins TRBV5-1 to TRBJ2-7, with D perhaps TRBD1 (5 bases). The CDR3 has 13 amino acids. Trimming cost V 0 bases and J 6 bases, with 10 bases left between them. The germline gives CDR1 SGHRS, CDR2 YFSETQ. In nucleotides, the CDR3 is TGCGCCAGCAGCTTGGGCAGGGCAGGCGAGCAGTACTTC. Translation gives CASSLGRAGEQYF.

The chain is built from TRBV7-2 and TRBJ2-3; D is tentatively TRBD1 or TRBD2 (5 bases each). Trimming left V 1 base short and J 1 base short, with 12 bases between. This CDR3 region has 16 residues. Germline V lookup: CDR1 SGHTA, CDR2 FQGNSA. The CDR3 region has the DNA TGTGCCAGCAGCTTAGTTGGGACCTCTGGCACAGATACGCAGTATTTT. It is translated as CASSLVGTSGTDTQYF. Supplemented by reference TRBV7-2 and TRBJ2-3, the full variable domain reads GAGVSQSPSNKVTEKGKDVELRCDPISGHTALYWYRQSLGQGLEFLIYFQGNSAPDKSGLPSDRFSAERTGGSVSTLTIQRTQQEDSAVYLCASSLVGTSGTDTQYFGPGTRLTVL.

This clone appeared once. CDR3 region: CASSQEGAGNTIYF. The CDR3 DNA is TGTGCCAGCAGCCAAGAAGGGGCTGGAAACACCATATATTTT. V and J are TRBV4-2 and TRBJ1-3; D may be TRBD1 (5 bases). This CDR3 comprises 14 residues. CDR1 and CDR2 from the germline V gene are LGHNA and YNFKEQ. Trimming took 0 bases from V and 2 from J, leaving 5 bases between them.

This clone was seen once. V usage is TRBV19 and J usage is TRBJ2-3; 7 bases fit TRBD1. Germline CDR1 is LNHDA and CDR2 is SQIVND (reference sequence). The V segment lost 7 bases and the J segment 0 bases; nucleotides outside the gene matches: 4. The CDR3 runs 14 residues. The DNA for the CDR3 is TGTGCCAGTACTCTGGGACAGAGCACAGATACGCAGTATTTT. Translated, it gives CASTLGQSTDTQYF.

There are a few counts of this clone. The V call is TRBV6-6, the J call TRBJ1-1; no firm D call. The CDR3 runs 14 residues. CDR1 is MNHNY and CDR2 is SVGAGI in the germline V gene (reference sequence). Trimming pared 5 bases from V and 1 base from J, leaving 11 bases between. The CDR3 region is CASSPTQPNTEAFF. CDR3 nucleotides: TGTGCCAGCAGTCCCACCCAACCGAACACTGAAGCTTTCTTT.